A single T cell receptor (beta chain) is shown here with its context. The antigen it binds to is not known. No much larger clone exists at a distance of one base, and base qualities are not known. The data originate from a study of T cell repertoires in MIS-A myocarditis (dated 2022 in TCRdb). TCRbeta CDR3 regions were amplified with the immunoSEQ bias-controlled multiplex PCR and sequenced at high throughput. As for the authors' bioinformatics: The immunoSEQ vendor pipeline collapsed and filtered CDR3 sequences to measure the abundance and frequency of each unique TCRbeta CDR3. Using a 90% global sequence identity threshold, CD-HIT clustered dominant CDR3 amino acid sequences together with SARS-CoV-2-specific ImmuneCODE TCRbeta sequences. A clone was classed as hyperexpanded at a frequency of 0.1 to 1 and as large at a frequency of 0.01 to 0.1. The CDR3 amino acid sequences and the V and J gene assignments of the dominant clones were confirmed with MiXCR. The R stringdist package was used to compute Levenshtein distances between the patient clonotypes and the ImmuneCODE hits. TCRdb retrieved this table from immuneACCESS and kept in-frame rearrangements only. Not all clones are present; in checked studies, unresolved V genes account for under half, and no reason is known for the remainder. The V and J calls and the clone size are those of that table, but D and trimming were determined from the DNA. The sample table shows about 9,200 clones, and 80% to 90% are seen once. About 2% of the sample rests with the top ten.

The QIAamp DNA FFPE kit was used to extract genomic DNA from formalin-fixed paraffin-embedded autopsy tissue. The germline V gene gives CDR1 as MNHEY and CDR2 as SVGAGI. Including cysteine and phenylalanine, the CDR3 has 14 amino acids. Of all the DNA, just the CDR3 is kept, 42 bases in frame from base 1. The V and J ends are trimmed by 6 bases and 2 bases, leaving 14 bases between them. The clonotype originates from a man younger than 35 with fulminant myocarditis from multisystem inflammatory syndrome in adults (MIS-A) after COVID-19. Recombination connected TRBV6-5 to TRBJ2-7; the D gene is perhaps TRBD1, on 5 matching bases. The sequenced sample was thoracic lymph node tissue obtained at autopsy. The nucleotides read TGTGCCAGCAGACCCCCAGGGCTTGCCTACGAGCAGTACTTC. This codes for CASRPPGLAYEQYF.